Listed here is a single TCR beta chain. The antigen remains unidentified. The source of the sample is a study of T cell responses to AZD1222 COVID-19 vaccine. Per germline, CDR1 LGHNA and CDR2 YNFKEQ. V was trimmed by 1 base and J by 2 bases, leaving 18 bases between them. This CDR3 has 18 amino acids. Sequencing was performed with immunoSEQ multiplex PCR; in TCRdb, only in-frame clones are kept and a portion is missing. This sample has some 180,000 clones; more than 80% occur once, and the top ten carry 3.5% to 4%. Study results and caveats: Only a handful of AZD1222 recipients were seropositive at baseline. In all cases, repertoires were sampled only after the peak T cell response.

The receptor was derived from an adult who received the MenACWY meningococcal vaccine as a control. The specimen was peripheral blood, collected 28 days after the second dose of the MenACWY control vaccine. The V call is TRBV4-2, the J call TRBJ2-1, with a possible D match to TRBD2 (7 bases). DNA for the CDR3: TGTGCCAGCAGCCAAGGGGAATTGGGGGGGCCCACCTACAATGAGCAGTTCTTC. Amino acids: CASSQGELGGPTYNEQFF.